This TCR beta chain was observed in a study of T cell responses to AZD1222 COVID-19 vaccine. This CDR3 region has 16 residues. The germline CDR1 and CDR2 sequences are LNHDA and SQIVND (reference sequence). The V end lost 4 bases, the J end lost 1 base, and 16 bases lay between the germline ends. On this clone: The antigen remains undetermined.

The study, taken as a whole, reports: Repertoire collection took place solely once the T cell response had peaked. Unmutated variant regions are reportedly the target of nearly half of TCRs that are spike-specific. Among the donors, most were white British and more were female, and clonal diversity was possibly underestimated.

The data were produced by immunoSEQ multiplex PCR, yet TCRdb's version contains in-frame clones alone and is incomplete. The table has tens of thousands of clones, 70% to 90% seen once. The receptor was derived from an adult who received the AZD1222 COVID-19 vaccine. The V gene is TRBV19, the J gene TRBJ1-1; D remains ambiguous. This sample comprised peripheral blood, obtained 28 days after the second AZD1222 dose. This chain's CDR3 is CASSSLLTSGNTEAFF. CDR3 sequence (DNA): TGTGCCAGTAGTAGTCTCCTTACCTCCGGGAACACTGAAGCTTTCTTT.